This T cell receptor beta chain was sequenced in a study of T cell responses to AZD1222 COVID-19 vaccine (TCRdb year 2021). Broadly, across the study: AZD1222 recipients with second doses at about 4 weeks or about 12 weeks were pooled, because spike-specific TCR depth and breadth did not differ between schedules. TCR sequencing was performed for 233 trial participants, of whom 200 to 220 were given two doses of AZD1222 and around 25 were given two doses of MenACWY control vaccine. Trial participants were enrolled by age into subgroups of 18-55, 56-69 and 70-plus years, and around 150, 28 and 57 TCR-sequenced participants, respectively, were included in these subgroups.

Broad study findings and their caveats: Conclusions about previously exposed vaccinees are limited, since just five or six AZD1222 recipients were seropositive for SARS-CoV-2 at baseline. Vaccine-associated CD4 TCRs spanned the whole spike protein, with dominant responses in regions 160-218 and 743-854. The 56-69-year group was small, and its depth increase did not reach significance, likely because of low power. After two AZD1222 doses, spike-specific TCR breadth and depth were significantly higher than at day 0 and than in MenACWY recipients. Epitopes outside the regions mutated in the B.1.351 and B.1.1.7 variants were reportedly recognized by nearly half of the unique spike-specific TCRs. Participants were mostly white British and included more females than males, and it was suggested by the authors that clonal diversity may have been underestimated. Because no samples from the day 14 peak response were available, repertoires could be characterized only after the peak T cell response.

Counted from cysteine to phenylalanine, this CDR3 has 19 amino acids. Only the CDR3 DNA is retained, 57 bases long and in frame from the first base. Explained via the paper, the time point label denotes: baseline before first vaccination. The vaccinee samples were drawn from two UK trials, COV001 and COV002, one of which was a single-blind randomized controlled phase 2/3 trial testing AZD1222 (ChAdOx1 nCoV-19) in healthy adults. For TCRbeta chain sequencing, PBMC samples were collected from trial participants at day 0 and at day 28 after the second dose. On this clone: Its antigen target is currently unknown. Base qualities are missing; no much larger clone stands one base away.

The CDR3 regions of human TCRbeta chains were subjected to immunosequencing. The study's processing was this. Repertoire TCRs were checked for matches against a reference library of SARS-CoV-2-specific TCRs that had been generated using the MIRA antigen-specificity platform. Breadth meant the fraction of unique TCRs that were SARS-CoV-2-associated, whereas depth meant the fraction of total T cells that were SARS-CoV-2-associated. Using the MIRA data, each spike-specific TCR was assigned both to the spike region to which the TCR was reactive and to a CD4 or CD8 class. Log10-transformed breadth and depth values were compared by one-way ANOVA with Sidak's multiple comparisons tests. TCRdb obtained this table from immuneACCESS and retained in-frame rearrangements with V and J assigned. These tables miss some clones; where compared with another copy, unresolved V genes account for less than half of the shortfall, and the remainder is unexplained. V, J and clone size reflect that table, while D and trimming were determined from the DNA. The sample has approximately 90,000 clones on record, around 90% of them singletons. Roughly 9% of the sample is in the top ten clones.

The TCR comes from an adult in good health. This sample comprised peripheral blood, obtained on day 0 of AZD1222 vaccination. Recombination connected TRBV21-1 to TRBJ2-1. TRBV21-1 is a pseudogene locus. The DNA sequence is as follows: TGTGCCAGCAGCAAATTAACGGGGCCGCGGGCCCACTCCTACAATGAGCAGTTCTTC. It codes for CASSKLTGPRAHSYNEQFF.